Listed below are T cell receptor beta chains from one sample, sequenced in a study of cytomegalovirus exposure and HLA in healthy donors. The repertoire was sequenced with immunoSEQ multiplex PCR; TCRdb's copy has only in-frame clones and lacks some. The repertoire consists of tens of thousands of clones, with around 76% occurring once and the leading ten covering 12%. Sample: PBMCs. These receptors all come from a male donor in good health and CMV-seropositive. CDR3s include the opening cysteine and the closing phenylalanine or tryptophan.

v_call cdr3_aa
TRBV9 CASSPEGGFSTDTQYF
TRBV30 CAWSSNRGGVETQYF
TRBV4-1 CASSQSSGAPTYEQYF
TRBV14 CASSQEWASGRAQHEQYF
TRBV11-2 CASSFGGSDEQFF
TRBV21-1 CASSKVLGAGTCYLNEQYF
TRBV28 CASSLIGQGMLGEKLFF
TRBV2 CASTATGLGGTQYF
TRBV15 CATSRDRFSQGSGTEAFF
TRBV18 CASSPPGLAGPNTGELFF
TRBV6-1 CASEDRGNQPQHF
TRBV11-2 CASSSLISGKKNEQYF
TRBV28 CASVGAQGMNQPQHF
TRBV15 CATSGGTGYEQYF
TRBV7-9 CASSSDRVTGELFF
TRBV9 CASSAGQSMNTEAFF
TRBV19 CASSIVEAGGNEQFF
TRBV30 CAWNVGADTEAFF
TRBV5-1 CASSSKNQGTGSYGYTF
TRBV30 CAYEDRRYNSPLHF
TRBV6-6 CASSVLGTGRNSPLHF
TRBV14 CASSRADGASNEKLFF
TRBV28 CASRSHRFTEAFF
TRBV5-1 CASSSEGGVTEHYEQYF
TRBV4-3 CASSQPGQGSTEAFF
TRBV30 CAWSEAPRPGETQYF
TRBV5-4 CASSLAGGNEQFF
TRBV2 CASSEASDRGSYEQYF
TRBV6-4 CASSRTASNTGELFF